This T cell receptor beta chain was sequenced during a study of tumor and adjacent non-tumor tissue in lung cancer. Study-wide background: Stage I to III disease affected about nine men and 5 women aged roughly 31 to 80.

The germline V and J ends were trimmed by 1 base and 4 bases, with 10 bases remaining between them. This CDR3 is 14 amino acids long. The V gene's germline CDR1 is SGHNT and CDR2 YENEEA. The library came from three nested PCR rounds adapted from ARM-PCR protocols. TCRdb analysed the multiplex PCR reads with MiXCR anew, one entry per CDR3 protein. The sample holds approximately 120,000 distinct CDR3 sequences, 60% to 80% seen once. By its share, this clonotype is large. This sample's RNA came from whole unsorted tissue. More than 3 cm separated this lung sample from the edge of the tumor. The clonotype originates from a man in his sixties with non-small cell lung cancer. The rearrangement joins TRBV11-3 to TRBJ1-1; D is ambiguous. The sample taken for sequencing was distant non-tumor lung tissue. The CDR3, as DNA: TGTGCCAGCAGCTTAGGTAGAGGATCCACTGAAGCTTTCTTT. This encodes CASSLGRGSTEAFF.